The 23 T cell receptor beta chains reported below all come from one sample, sequenced in a study of blood T cell repertoires in COVID-19. Here immunoSEQ multiplex PCR was the method, and the copy in TCRdb shows in-frame clones only, minus some. This sample has approximately 180,000 clones; roughly 80% occur once, and the top ten carry 9.5% to 15%. The sample taken for sequencing was peripheral blood. These receptors came from a woman over 75 with COVID-19, enrolled during active disease.

The chain uses TRBV19 and TRBJ2-3; 11 bases align to TRBD2. Germline loops: CDR1 LNHDA, CDR2 SQIVND (reference sequence). Trimming at V came to 4 bases and at J to 6 bases, leaving 3 bases not matched to a gene. There are 14 residues in the CDR3. CDR3 sequence: CASSTLAGVDTQYF. The CDR3 DNA follows: TGTGCCAGTAGTACACTAGCGGGAGTCGATACGCAGTATTTT.

The J gene is TRBJ2-5, the V gene TRBV5-5, with a tentative D call TRBD2 (5 bases). This CDR3 region has 12 residues. V lost 4 bases and J lost 5, with 9 bases in between. Germline loops: CDR1 SGHKS, CDR2 YYEKEE (reference sequence). The CDR3 sequence is CASSPDWETQYF. The CDR3 DNA is TGTGCCAGCAGCCCGGACTGGGAGACCCAGTACTTC.

The table lists this clone with a count of one. V usage is TRBV6-1 and J usage is TRBJ2-3; TRBD2 agrees at 9 bases. The CDR3 consists of 17 residues. Germline CDR1 MNHNS, CDR2 SASEGT. V lost 1 base to trimming and J lost 1 base; unmatched junction nucleotides: 6. The CDR3: CASSEGFSGGGTDTQYF. In DNA, the CDR3 is TGTGCCAGCAGTGAAGGTTTTAGCGGGGGTGGCACAGATACGCAGTATTTT.

As DNA, the CDR3 is TGTGCCAGTACTCCCGGGACAGGGTACAATCAGCCCCAGCATTTT. It codes for CASTPGTGYNQPQHF. V is TRBV19 and J is TRBJ1-5; 9 bases are a match to TRBD1. CDR1 is LNHDA and CDR2 is SQIVND in the germline V gene (reference sequence). The CDR3 consists of 15 residues. The junction had 7 bases not matched to a gene; V was cut back by 7 bases and J by 3 bases.

V gene TRBV7-7 combines with J gene TRBJ2-5, with D possibly matching TRBD1 (6 bases). Looked up from germline, CDR1 is SSHAT and CDR2 is FNYEAQ (reference sequence). The CDR3 loop spans 15 amino acids. The ends were cut back, 5 bases at V and 2 bases at J, with 15 bases in the middle. The chain's CDR3 is CASSITGSRQETQYF. DNA of the CDR3: TGTGCCAGCAGCATAACAGGGAGTAGACAAGAGACCCAGTACTTC.

V is TRBV28 and J is TRBJ2-6; D gene uncertain. This CDR3 contains 13 residues. In germline, CDR1 is MDHEN, CDR2 SYDVKM. The V and J ends lost 9 bases and 2 bases respectively, with 8 bases between them. The CDR3 spells CASSWPGANVLTF. The CDR3 DNA follows: TGTGCCAGTTCCTGGCCTGGGGCCAACGTCCTGACTTTC.

This chain joins TRBV5-4 and TRBJ2-3; 7 positions agree with TRBD2. There are 15 residues in the CDR3. The junction had 3 bases not matched to a gene; V was cut back by 2 bases and J by 0 bases. Germline V gives CDR1 SGHNT, CDR2 YYREEE (reference sequence). DNA for the CDR3: TGTGCCAGCAGCTTCGGGGGGTCTAGCACAGATACGCAGTATTTT. This gives the protein CASSFGGSSTDTQYF. Full variable domain (remainder filled in from reference TRBV5-4 and TRBJ2-3): ETGVTQSPTHLIKTRGQQVTLRCSSQSGHNTVSWYQQALGQGPQFIFQYYREEENGRGNFPPRFSGLQFPNYSSELNVNALELDDSALYLCASSFGGSSTDTQYFGPGTRLTVL.

The chain links TRBV19 to TRBJ1-6; possibly TRBD1 for D (5 bases). V lost 6 bases to trimming and J lost 5 bases, with 17 bases between them. The CDR3 extends over 16 amino acids. Looked up from germline, CDR1 is LNHDA and CDR2 is SQIVND (reference sequence). The CDR3 DNA reads as TGTGCCAGTAGCTCCTTGCTGCGGGGGGATAATTCACCCCTCCACTTT. This codes for CASSSLLRGDNSPLHF.

The chain uses TRBV11-2 and TRBJ2-7, with 8 bases lining up with TRBD1. This CDR3 is built from 13 residues. CDR1 and CDR2 from the germline V gene are SGHAT and FQNNGV. After removal of 6 bases from V and 3 bases from J, the junction contained 4 bases not matched to a gene. CDR3 sequence reads: CASRGTGRYEQYF. The CDR3 DNA follows: TGTGCCAGCAGAGGGACAGGTCGCTACGAGCAGTACTTC.

This clone was detected only a few times. The chain combines TRBV7-9 with TRBJ2-2; D uncertain. The germline V gene has CDR1 SEHNR and CDR2 FQNEAQ (reference sequence). The CDR3 has 15 residues. V was clipped by 1 base and J by 4 bases, with 10 bases between them. DNA for the CDR3: TGTGCCAGCAGCTTAGTTTCGCAGGCCACCGGGGAGCTGTTTTTT. It specifies CASSLVSQATGELFF.

In this sample, this clone turned up a few times. This chain joins TRBV7-9 and TRBJ2-7; TRBD1 aligns across 8 bases. V was clipped by 0 bases and J by 3 bases; unmatched bases: 4. This CDR3 comprises 15 residues. The germline gives CDR1 SEHNR, CDR2 FQNEAQ (reference sequence). The CDR3 reads CASSLAGTGGYEQYF. In DNA, the CDR3 is TGTGCCAGCAGCTTAGCGGGAACAGGGGGCTACGAGCAGTACTTC.

The gene calls are TRBV6-6 and TRBJ2-2, with 8 positions matching TRBD1. This CDR3 contains 18 residues. Trimming cost V 5 bases and J 5 bases; bases outside gene matches: 16. The germline V gene encodes CDR1 MNHNY and CDR2 SVGAGI (reference sequence). The CDR3 spells CASSPGTGYYSGTGELFF. The DNA of the CDR3 is TGTGCCAGCAGTCCCGGGACAGGCTACTACTCGGGGACCGGGGAGCTGTTTTTT.

The chain joins TRBV6-5 to TRBJ2-1, with TRBD2 matching over 8 bases. The trim removed 3 bases at V and 5 bases at J, leaving 3 bases unmatched. The CDR3 spans 14 residues. Germline V CDR1 and CDR2: MNHEY, SVGAGI. This CDR3 is CASSYISGNNEQFF. Here the CDR3 DNA reads TGTGCCAGCAGTTATATTAGCGGGAACAATGAGCAGTTCTTC.

The chain recombines TRBV2 with TRBJ2-7, with TRBD2 as a possible D gene (6 bases). The germline CDR1 and CDR2 sequences are SNHLY and FYNNEI. Trimming shortened V by 7 bases and J by 1 base, and 17 bases separated the two germline ends. This CDR3 comprises 15 residues. For the CDR3, the DNA is TGTGCCAGCAAGAAAGCGGGCGCCCTATCCTACGAGCAGTACTTC. Translating it yields CASKKAGALSYEQYF.

The chain combines TRBV5-4 with TRBJ2-7; 11 bases are shared with TRBD2. Germline CDR1 SGHNT, CDR2 YYREEE (reference sequence). This CDR3 is 15 amino acids long. The V gene end was trimmed by 4 bases and the J gene end by 6 bases; junction bases not matched to a gene: 9. As DNA, the CDR3 is TGTGCCAGCAGCCCATTGGGACTAGCGGATCTCGAGCAGTACTTC. Protein product: CASSPLGLADLEQYF.

The rearrangement joins TRBV7-9 to TRBJ2-2; 10 bases map to TRBD1. The CDR3 consists of 17 residues. J gave up 6 bases and V 5 bases, and 12 bases lay outside the gene matches. Germline assignment: CDR1 SEHNR and CDR2 FQNEAQ (reference sequence). The CDR3 is CASSHTGDRGSSGELFF. The CDR3 DNA sequence: TGTGCCAGCAGCCACACAGGGGACAGGGGATCGTCCGGGGAGCTGTTTTTT.

The chain combines TRBV28 with TRBJ2-7; weak D call: TRBD1 (5 bases). V lost 3 bases and J lost 3, with 9 bases in between. Germline V gene data show CDR1 as MDHEN and CDR2 as SYDVKM. The CDR3 totals 13 residues. The CDR3 is CASSFGRDYEQYF. CDR3 DNA: TGTGCCAGCAGTTTCGGCAGGGACTACGAGCAGTACTTC.

This chain uses TRBV5-4 with TRBJ1-6; 7 bases align to TRBD1. Trimming removed 3 bases from V and 4 bases from J; junction bases left unmatched: 7. The CDR3 is 16 amino acids. Germline CDR1 is SGHNT and CDR2 is YYREEE (reference sequence). As DNA, the CDR3 is TGTGCCAGCAGCTCCGGACAGGCGAATTATAATTCACCCCTCCACTTT. Protein: CASSSGQANYNSPLHF.

This chain connects TRBV6-5 to TRBJ1-2; 7 nucleotides match TRBD1. The CDR3 is 15 residues long. The V and J ends lost 6 bases and 0 bases, in that order; junction bases with no gene match: 7. Looked up from germline, CDR1 is MNHEY and CDR2 is SVGAGI. The CDR3 sequence: CASRGTVTTNYGYTF. The DNA for the CDR3 is TGTGCCAGCAGAGGGACAGTGACTACTAACTATGGCTACACCTTC.

The chain employs TRBV19 and TRBJ1-6; 8 nucleotides line up with TRBD1. This CDR3 comprises 16 residues. Trimming cost V 5 bases and J 10 bases; bases outside gene matches: 13. The germline V gene encodes CDR1 LNHDA and CDR2 SQIVND (reference sequence). CDR3 nucleotide sequence: TGTGCCAGTAGTCTCCGGGACAGGAGTCCTAAATCACCCCTCCACTTT. Its translation: CASSLRDRSPKSPLHF. The full variable domain, rest sourced from reference TRBV19 and TRBJ1-6, is DGGITQSPKYLFRKEGQNVTLSCEQNLNHDAMYWYRQDPGQGLRLIYYSQIVNDFQKGDIAEGYSVSREKKESFPLTVTSAQKNPTAFYLCASSLRDRSPKSPLHFGNGTRLTVT.

This chain joins TRBV11-3 and TRBJ1-3, with TRBD1 matching 7 bases. This CDR3 region has 16 residues. Unmatched junction bases numbered 6, after V lost 4 bases and J lost 0 bases. The germline CDR1 and CDR2 sequences are SGHNT and YENEEA. The CDR3 is CASSSRQGSSGNTIYF. The CDR3 DNA reads TGTGCCAGCAGCTCCCGACAGGGATCCTCTGGAAACACCATATATTTT.

The CDR3 here is CASSSGGGHGELFF. The CDR3 DNA sequence: TGTGCCAGCAGTAGTGGGGGGGGCCACGGGGAGCTGTTTTTT. The chain is built from TRBV2 and TRBJ2-2; D perhaps matches TRBD2 (7 bases). Germline V CDR1 and CDR2: SNHLY, FYNNEI. V was clipped by 5 bases and J by 7 bases, with 14 bases between them. The CDR3 spans 14 residues.

The chain links TRBV5-6 to TRBJ2-1; no clear D gene. Germline CDR1 reads SGHDT; CDR2 reads YYEEEE. The CDR3 length is 16 residues. Trimming took 0 bases from V and 0 from J, leaving 10 bases between them. This CDR3 reads CASSLEVVSSYNEQFF. In nucleotides, the CDR3 is TGTGCCAGCAGCTTGGAAGTGGTCAGCTCCTACAATGAGCAGTTCTTC.